One T cell receptor (beta chain) is described in this entry. Its antigen target is currently unknown. No much larger clone exists at a distance of one base, and base qualities are not known. TCRbeta CDR3 regions were amplified from genomic DNA by means of the immunoSEQ Assay, a bias-controlled multiplex PCR. Under the source paper's analysis protocol: Within the assay, amplification of reference gene primers was used to estimate how many nucleated cells each sample contained. To quantify the absolute abundance of each unique TCRbeta CDR3 rearrangement, sequence reads were collapsed and filtered. For each sample, productive Simpson clonality was calculated as the square root of Simpson's diversity index across productive rearrangements. Imported from immuneACCESS, the table was reduced by TCRdb to in-frame sequences with V and J called. These copies leave out some clones; in studies compared against another copy, an unresolved V gene accounts for under half, and the cause of the remainder is not known. V and J calls plus clone size are reproduced from that table; the DNA served to infer D and trimming. The sample has about 440,000 clones on record, roughly 91% of them singletons. 4% to 5.5% of the sample is taken by the ten largest.

The germline V end is reduced by 5 bases and the J end by 8 bases; junction bases left unmatched: 11. The CDR3 measures 15 amino acids from cysteine to phenylalanine. The retained sequence is limited to the CDR3, 45 bases, with the frame set at the first base. CDR1 is given as MNHEY and CDR2 as SMNVEV, both from the germline V gene (reference sequence). Whole blood was collected in K2EDTA tubes by collaborating institutions according to the institutions' own protocols. For TCRbeta analysis, collaborators shipped samples in one of three forms: frozen whole blood, isolated PBMCs, or DNA extracted from either of those sample types. This sample is drawn from a study of blood T cell repertoires in COVID-19 (dated by TCRdb to about 2020). Broadly, across the study: Collaborator samples came from the United States, Italy and Spain and covered acute and convalescent phases of COVID-19. The material from the prospective study consisted of cDNA or gDNA derived from T cells, B-cell-depleted T cells, or PBMCs. Deeply sampled blood TCRbeta repertoires from subjects exposed to, actively infected with, or recovered from COVID-19 were included in the dataset. The repertoires were made available in a free public database intended to serve as a resource for research on the immune response to SARS-CoV-2. The samples were drawn from two sources: the first 160 participants of the ongoing ImmuneRACE study, and over 950 subjects contributed by 6 global collaborators. Nearly every sample came with metadata listing a de-identified subject ID, COVID-19 status, age in years and sex. Where available, HLA class I and class II types were obtained from metadata supplied by the sample provider rather than from assay-based typing.

The paper's findings and limits, for the study overall: The quantity of clinical and demographic metadata differed by source and by participant and was supplied without curation.

Sequenced: peripheral blood. The clonotype comes from a woman aged 25 to 45 with acute or convalescent COVID-19. This chain joins TRBV27 to TRBJ2-3, with TRBD2 identical over 9 junction bases. The base sequence is TGTGCCAGCAGTCCCCGAGCGGGGGGTGTCGGTACGCAGTATTTT. It translates as CASSPRAGGVGTQYF.